The 8 T cell receptor beta chains below were found in one sample sequenced in a study of cytomegalovirus exposure and HLA in healthy donors. Assay used: immunoSEQ multiplex PCR; TCRdb lists only in-frame clones, some missing. The sample has 150,000 to 200,000 clones, 80% to 85% seen once. The specimen was PBMCs. The receptors shown here come from a woman aged 25 to 39 in good health and CMV-seronegative.

This rearrangement joins TRBV7-9 to TRBJ2-1, with TRBD2 matching over 8 bases. This CDR3 region has 13 residues. Germline assignment: CDR1 SEHNR and CDR2 FQNEAQ (reference sequence). V lost 8 bases and J lost 5; bases outside the gene matches: 5. Written as DNA, the CDR3 is TGTGCCAGCCGCGCGGGAGGAAACAATGAGCAGTTCTTC. This codes for CASRAGGNNEQFF. Using reference TRBV7-9 and TRBJ2-1 for the parts outside the CDR3, the full variable domain is DTGVSQNPRHKITKRGQNVTFRCDPISEHNRLYWYRQTLGQGPEFLTYFQNEAQLEKSRLLSDRFSAERPKGSFSTLEIQRTEQGDSAMYLCASRAGGNNEQFFGPGTRLTVL.

The rearrangement joins TRBV5-1 to TRBJ2-7; 7 nucleotides match TRBD1. The CDR3 loop spans 16 amino acids. V shed 1 base, J shed 0 bases, and the junction held 7 bases outside the gene matches. Germline CDR1 SGHRS, CDR2 YFSETQ. For the CDR3, the DNA is TGCGCCAGCAGCTTGACGCCGGGACAGAGCTCCTACGAGCAGTACTTC. It specifies CASSLTPGQSSYEQYF.

The genes are TRBV19 and TRBJ2-1, with 7 bases lining up with TRBD2. This CDR3 is 13 amino acids long. Per the germline V gene, CDR1 is LNHDA and CDR2 is SQIVND (reference sequence). V dropped 3 bases and J dropped 6; count of bases not matched to a gene: 2. CDR3 protein: CASSMGLPNEQFF. The CDR3 coding sequence is TGTGCCAGTAGTATGGGACTACCCAATGAGCAGTTCTTC.

V gene TRBV7-9 combines with J gene TRBJ1-5; TRBD1 aligns across 9 bases. The V segment lost 6 bases and the J segment 6 bases; nucleotides outside the gene matches: 6. Germline V gene data show CDR1 as SEHNR and CDR2 as FQNEAQ (reference sequence). The CDR3 contains 14 residues. CDR3 DNA: TGTGCCAGCAGTTGGGGACAGGGAGGTCAGCCCCAGCATTTT. Translated: CASSWGQGGQPQHF.

The V and J genes are TRBV27 and TRBJ2-5, with 8 bases fitting TRBD2. The CDR3 is 12 amino acids. Per germline, CDR1 MNHEY and CDR2 SMNVEV (reference sequence). The V and J ends lost 6 bases and 9 bases, in that order; junction bases with no gene match: 6. The DNA of the CDR3 is TGTGCCAGCAGCTTCCCGGGGGGGGCCCAGTACTTC. Translated, it gives CASSFPGGAQYF.

The chain employs TRBV5-6 and TRBJ1-5; the match to TRBD1 covers 8 bases. Germline CDR1 SGHDT, CDR2 YYEEEE. J gave up 3 bases and V 3 bases, and 5 bases lay outside the gene matches. The CDR3 runs to 15 residues. CDR3 nucleotides: TGTGCCAGCAGCTGGAGACAGGGGTACAATCAGCCCCAGCATTTT. Translating it yields CASSWRQGYNQPQHF.

CDR3 sequence (DNA): TGTGCCAGCAGCGGGGGACAGACCGCTCAGCCCCAGCATTTT. Its protein product is CASSGGQTAQPQHF. V is TRBV7-9 and J is TRBJ1-5, with 7 bases identical to TRBD1. The CDR3 loop spans 14 amino acids. Germline CDR1 is SEHNR and CDR2 is FQNEAQ (reference sequence). The trim removed 5 bases at V and 6 bases at J, leaving 7 bases unmatched.

The chain joins TRBV11-2 to TRBJ2-1, with TRBD2 identical over 7 bases. This CDR3 contains 15 residues. Trimming took 7 bases from V and 3 from J; bases not matched to a gene: 9. CDR1 is SGHAT, CDR2 FQNNGV, per germline. The CDR3, as DNA: TGTGCCAGCACCCTAACTAGCGCCCGCTACAATGAGCAGTTCTTC. Its protein is CASTLTSARYNEQFF.